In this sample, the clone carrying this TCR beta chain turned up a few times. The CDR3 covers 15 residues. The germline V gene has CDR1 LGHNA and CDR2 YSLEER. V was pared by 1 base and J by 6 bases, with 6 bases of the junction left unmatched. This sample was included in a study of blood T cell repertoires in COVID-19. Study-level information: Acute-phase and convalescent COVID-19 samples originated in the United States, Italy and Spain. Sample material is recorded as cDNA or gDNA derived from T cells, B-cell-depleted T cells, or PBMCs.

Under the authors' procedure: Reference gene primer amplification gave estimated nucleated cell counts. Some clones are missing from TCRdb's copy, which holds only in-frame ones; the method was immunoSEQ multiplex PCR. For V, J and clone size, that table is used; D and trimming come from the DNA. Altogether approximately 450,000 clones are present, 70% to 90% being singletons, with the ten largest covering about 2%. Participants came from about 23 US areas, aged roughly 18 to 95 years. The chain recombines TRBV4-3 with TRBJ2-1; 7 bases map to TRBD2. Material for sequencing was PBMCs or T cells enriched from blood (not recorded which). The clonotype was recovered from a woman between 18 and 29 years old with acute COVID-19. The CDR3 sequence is CASSQVDGRPNEQFF. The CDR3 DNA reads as TGCGCCAGCAGCCAAGTCGACGGGAGGCCCAATGAGCAGTTCTTC.